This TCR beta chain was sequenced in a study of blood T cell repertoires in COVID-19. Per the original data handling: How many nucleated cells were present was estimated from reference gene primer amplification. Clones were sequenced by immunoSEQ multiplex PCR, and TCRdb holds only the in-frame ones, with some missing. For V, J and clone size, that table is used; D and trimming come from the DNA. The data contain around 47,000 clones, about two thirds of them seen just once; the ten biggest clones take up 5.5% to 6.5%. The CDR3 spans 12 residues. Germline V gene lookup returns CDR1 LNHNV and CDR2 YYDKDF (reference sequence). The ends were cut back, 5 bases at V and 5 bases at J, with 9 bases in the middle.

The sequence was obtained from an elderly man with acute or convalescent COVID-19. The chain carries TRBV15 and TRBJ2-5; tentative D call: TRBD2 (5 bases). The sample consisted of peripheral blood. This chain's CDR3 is CATSRTGETQYF. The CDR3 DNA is TGTGCCACCAGCCGGACTGGGGAGACCCAGTACTTC.